A selection of T cell receptor beta chains follows, all from one sample in a study of shared clonotypes between healthy human individuals. TCRdb's table, derived via immunoSEQ multiplex PCR, lists solely in-frame clones and lacks some. The data contain about 2.4 million clones, roughly 93% of them singletons. Sequencing was done on a sample of naive CD4+ T cells from PBMCs. The receptors originated from a man younger than 30 in good health. Some clones in this sample may be carry-over from other donors' samples. CDR3s include the opening cysteine and the closing phenylalanine or tryptophan. A D gene is named only where the DNA matches it firmly. For some rows the clone size is stated as once, few or many, or as a class when expanded; others skip it.

j_call	clone_size	d_call	v_call	cdr3_aa	cdr3_nt
TRBJ2-7	-	TRBD2	TRBV28	CASSRELAGLSYEQYF	TGTGCCAGCAGCCGAGAACTAGCGGGACTCTCCTACGAGCAGTACTTC
TRBJ2-5	once	TRBD1	TRBV13	CASSSDRQETQYF	TGTGCCAGCAGCTCGGACAGGCAAGAGACCCAGTACTTC
TRBJ2-5	-	-	TRBV5-1	CASSGGGEETQYF	TGCGCCAGCAGCGGGGGAGGAGAAGAGACCCAGTACTTC
TRBJ2-5	-	-	TRBV5-1	CASSLFVTGQETQYF	TGCGCCAGCAGCTTGTTTGTCACAGGGCAAGAGACCCAGTACTTC
TRBJ1-3	-	-	TRBV9	CASSVGGRSGNTIYF	TGTGCCAGCAGCGTAGGGGGCCGCAGTGGAAACACCATATATTTT
TRBJ2-7	-	-	TRBV6-1	CASSPVAENVREQYF	TGTGCCAGCAGCCCGGTGGCGGAGAATGTTAGGGAGCAGTACTTC
TRBJ2-5	once	-	TRBV5-4	CASSLGPGETQYF	TGTGCCAGCAGCCTGGGGCCGGGAGAGACCCAGTACTTC
TRBJ2-3	-	-	TRBV6-5	CASSRWESTDTQYF	TGTGCCAGCAGTCGATGGGAGAGCACAGATACGCAGTATTTT
TRBJ1-1	few	-	TRBV30	CAWSGGSWNTEAFF	TGTGCCTGGAGTGGTGGCAGTTGGAACACTGAAGCTTTCTTT
TRBJ1-3	-	-	TRBV6-5	CASSEASSGNTIYF	TGTGCCAGCTCGGAGGCGAGCTCTGGAAACACCATATATTTT
TRBJ2-5	-	-	TRBV18	CASSPGLGRQETQYF	TGTGCCAGCTCACCCGGGCTAGGCAGGCAAGAGACCCAGTACTTC
TRBJ2-7	-	-	TRBV7-9	CASSQTGAPEQYF	TGTGCCAGCAGCCAGACGGGAGCCCCCGAGCAGTACTTC
TRBJ1-2	-	TRBD1	TRBV19	CASSPRDRGSGGYGYTF	TGTGCCAGTAGTCCTCGGGACAGGGGGTCCGGTGGGTATGGCTACACCTTC
TRBJ2-2	once	-	TRBV27	CASSLHSVTGELFF	TGTGCCAGCAGTTTACACTCAGTGACCGGGGAGCTGTTTTTT
TRBJ1-5	-	-	TRBV5-6	CASSPWGGVGNQPQHF	TGTGCCAGCAGCCCCTGGGGAGGGGTCGGCAATCAGCCCCAGCATTTT
TRBJ2-2	-	TRBD2	TRBV5-1	CASSFGLAGGAGELFF	TGCGCCAGCAGCTTCGGACTAGCGGGAGGCGCCGGGGAGCTGTTTTTT
TRBJ2-1	-	-	TRBV5-1	CATGTTGRTYNEQFF	TGCGCCACCGGAACAACGGGACGAACCTACAATGAGCAGTTCTTC
TRBJ1-1	-	TRBD1	TRBV7-3	CASSFQGADTEAFF	TGTGCCAGCAGCTTTCAGGGGGCGGACACTGAAGCTTTCTTT
TRBJ2-5	-	TRBD2	TRBV27	CASSSRTSGRADETQYF	TGTGCCAGCAGTTCTCGGACTAGCGGGAGGGCCGATGAGACCCAGTACTTC
TRBJ1-2	-	TRBD1	TRBV13	CASSRDRGHYGYTF	TGTGCCAGCAGCCGGGACAGGGGGCACTATGGCTACACCTTC
TRBJ1-4	-	-	TRBV5-6	CASSLGFGEKLFF	TGTGCCAGCAGCCTGGGTTTTGGTGAAAAACTGTTTTTT
TRBJ2-3	-	TRBD2	TRBV29-1	CSVEGTGGSTDTQYF	TGCAGCGTTGAGGGTACGGGGGGAAGCACAGATACGCAGTATTTT
TRBJ2-7	-	TRBD1	TRBV6-5	CASSYLTGGYEQYF	TGTGCCAGCAGTTACTTGACAGGGGGCTACGAGCAGTACTTC
TRBJ2-2	-	-	TRBV7-8	CASSLGWTTRAGELFF	TGTGCCAGCAGCTTAGGCTGGACAACAAGGGCCGGGGAGCTGTTTTTT
TRBJ2-3	-	TRBD2	TRBV5-6	CASSFSGGADTQYF	TGTGCCAGCAGCTTTAGCGGGGGCGCAGATACGCAGTATTTT
TRBJ2-3	once	TRBD2	TRBV5-1	CASSRDNREGSTDTQYF	TGCGCCAGCAGCAGAGACAACCGGGAGGGGAGCACAGATACGCAGTATTTT
TRBJ1-4	-	-	TRBV5-8	CASRKPPYFNEKLFF	TGTGCCAGCAGGAAACCTCCCTACTTTAATGAAAAACTGTTTTTT
TRBJ2-5	-	-	TRBV30	CAWSVFGETQYF	TGTGCCTGGAGTGTGTTTGGGGAGACCCAGTACTTC
TRBJ2-5	-	TRBD2	TRBV2	CASSKRTSGSETQYF	TGTGCCAGCAGTAAAAGGACTAGCGGGAGTGAGACCCAGTACTTC
TRBJ1-1	few	-	TRBV28	CASSSGSLGLNTEAFF	TGTGCCAGCAGTTCGGGCAGTCTAGGTTTGAACACTGAAGCTTTCTTT
TRBJ1-3	-	TRBD1	TRBV5-1	CASSLGQGRNTIYF	TGCGCCAGCAGCTTGGGACAGGGACGAAACACCATATATTTT
TRBJ2-7	-	TRBD2	TRBV28	CASSPNTRTSDYYEQYF	TGTGCCAGCAGCCCCAACACAAGGACTAGCGATTACTACGAGCAGTACTTC
TRBJ2-7	-	TRBD1	TRBV5-8	CASTHLVRDRVSYEQYF	TGTGCCAGCACCCACTTAGTAAGGGACAGGGTCTCCTACGAGCAGTACTTC
TRBJ2-4	-	-	TRBV15	CATSKSIGGNIQYF	TGTGCCACCAGCAAGAGCATAGGGGGAAACATTCAGTACTTC
TRBJ2-1	-	-	TRBV30	CAWSRDSYNEQFF	TGTGCCTGGAGCCGGGACTCTTACAATGAGCAGTTCTTC
TRBJ1-1	-	-	TRBV18	CASSPPRDTEAFF	TGTGCCAGCTCGCCACCCCGGGACACTGAAGCTTTCTTT
TRBJ2-1	-	-	TRBV10-3	CAISEKQGRYDEQFF	TGTGCCATCAGTGAGAAACAGGGTCGGTACGATGAGCAGTTCTTC
TRBJ2-1	-	-	TRBV9	CASSVLAGSYNEQFF	TGTGCCAGCAGCGTATTGGCGGGATCCTACAATGAGCAGTTCTTC
TRBJ1-4	-	-	TRBV15	CATSRAPGTATNEKLFF	TGTGCCACCAGCAGAGCCCCGGGCACCGCAACTAATGAAAAACTGTTTTTT
TRBJ2-7	-	TRBD2	TRBV5-4	CATTSGRFDEQYF	TGTGCCACAACTAGCGGGAGATTCGACGAGCAGTACTTC
TRBJ2-3	-	TRBD1	TRBV5-6	CASSPDRASTDTQYF	TGTGCCAGCAGCCCTGACAGGGCAAGCACAGATACGCAGTATTTT
TRBJ1-2	-	TRBD1	TRBV20-1	CSAGDRASF	TGCAGTGCTGGGGACAGGGCCTCCTTC
TRBJ1-5	-	-	TRBV28	CASTDSNQPQHF	TGTGCCAGCACGGATAGCAATCAGCCCCAGCATTTT
TRBJ1-2	-	-	TRBV6-5	CASSLGKGNYGYTF	TGTGCCAGCAGTTTAGGGAAGGGGAACTATGGCTACACCTTC
TRBJ2-3	-	TRBD1	TRBV5-6	CASSDYWDSSTDTQYF	TGTGCCAGCAGCGATTATTGGGACAGTAGCACAGATACGCAGTATTTT
TRBJ2-6	-	-	TRBV30	CAWSVRGLGANVLTF	TGTGCCTGGAGTGTACGGGGGCTCGGGGCCAACGTCCTGACTTTC
TRBJ1-3	-	-	TRBV29-1	CSVEVGRGLNTIYF	TGCAGCGTTGAAGTCGGCAGGGGTTTAAACACCATATATTTT
TRBJ2-7	-	-	TRBV2	CASSEVRDWGEQYF	TGTGCCAGCAGTGAAGTAAGGGATTGGGGCGAGCAGTACTTC
TRBJ1-4	-	-	TRBV5-1	CASSLLGGANEKLFF	TGCGCCAGCAGCTTACTTGGAGGGGCTAATGAAAAACTGTTTTTT